The present entry profiles one T cell receptor beta chain with its context. The antigen is undetermined. A single record per CDR3 protein comes from TCRdb applying MiXCR to the RT-PCR reads. The profile shows about 240,000 distinct CDR3 sequences, 12% of them singletons. This sample is part of a study of response to subunit inactivated influenza vaccine. Study conclusions and caveats: Authors suggested that a seasonal influenza vaccination recruits few new T cells each time.

Per the germline V gene, CDR1 is SGHDN and CDR2 is FVKESK. The CDR3 has 15 amino acids. With 0 bases removed from V and 8 bases from J, the gap between germline ends came to 15 bases. The genes are TRBV14 and TRBJ2-3; TRBD2 might be the D (7 bases). Source: non-naive T cells sorted from PBMCs, taken approximately 15 days before vaccination. This clonotype was obtained from a man aged 50-59 years who received an inactivated influenza vaccine. The CDR3 coding sequence is TGTGCCAGCAGCCAAGAGCTTCGTAGGGGGGGTACGCAGTATTTT. This gives the protein CASSQELRRGGTQYF. The whole variable domain, remainder taken from reference TRBV14 and TRBJ2-3, is EAGVTQFPSHSVIEKGQTVTLRCDPISGHDNLYWYRRVMGKEIKFLLHFVKESKQDESGMPNNRFLAERTGGTYSTLKVQPAELEDSGVYFCASSQELRRGGTQYFGPGTRLTVL.